These 6 T cell receptor beta chains were all obtained from the same sample, sequenced in a study of OX40 agonist ivuxolimab in advanced cancers. Produced via immunoSEQ multiplex PCR; TCRdb's table is partial and in-frame only. The repertoire holds 98,000 or so clones, with approximately 90% as singletons. The sequences come from CD4+ or CD8+ T cells sorted from blood, collected in a trial of the OX40 agonist ivuxolimab. The receptors here all came from an adult with an advanced solid tumor such as melanoma, head and neck, liver or kidney cancer.

The V call is TRBV7-3, the J call TRBJ1-1; D call uncertain. Trimming removed 2 bases at V and 8 bases at J, with 12 bases between. Per germline, CDR1 SGHTA and CDR2 FQGTGA. The length of the CDR3 is 13 residues. CDR3 DNA sequence: TGTGCCAGCAGCTTAGCCCCTAACAAGGAAGCTTTCTTT. It specifies CASSLAPNKEAFF. Full variable domain (outside the CDR3, taken from reference TRBV7-3 and TRBJ1-1): GAGVSQTPSNKVTEKGKYVELRCDPISGHTALYWYRQSLGQGPEFLIYFQGTGAADDSGLPNDRFFAVRPEGSVSTLKIQRTERGDSAVYLCASSLAPNKEAFFGQGTRLTVV.

J is TRBJ2-3 and V is TRBV6-1, with TRBD2 matching over 7 bases. This CDR3 is built from 13 residues. Trimming took 11 bases from V and 2 from J; bases not matched to a gene: 7. The V gene's germline CDR1 is MNHNS and CDR2 SASEGT. As DNA, the CDR3 is TGTGCCGCCAACGGGAGGCCCACAGATACGCAGTATTTT. Translating it yields CAANGRPTDTQYF.

The chain combines TRBV19 with TRBJ1-2; D is perhaps TRBD1 (6 bases). Germline assignment: CDR1 LNHDA and CDR2 SQIVND (reference sequence). The length of the CDR3 is 15 residues. Trimming stripped 7 bases from V and 5 bases from J, with 20 bases between. DNA of the CDR3: TGTGCCAGTACCATCGGGGGCAGGGTATCTTATGGCTACACCTTC. Amino acid sequence: CASTIGGRVSYGYTF. Full variable domain (missing parts from reference TRBV19 and TRBJ1-2): DGGITQSPKYLFRKEGQNVTLSCEQNLNHDAMYWYRQDPGQGLRLIYYSQIVNDFQKGDIAEGYSVSREKKESFPLTVTSAQKNPTAFYLCASTIGGRVSYGYTFGSGTRLTVV.

The chain has TRBV5-5 and TRBJ1-1; D possibly corresponds to TRBD1 (5 bases). The CDR3 runs to 13 residues. The germline V gene encodes CDR1 SGHKS and CDR2 YYEKEE (reference sequence). V lost 8 bases and J 3 bases, leaving 14 bases between the germline ends. The DNA of the CDR3 is TGTGCCAGTACTCGGGGAGGGGACACTGAAGCTTTCTTT. It yields the protein CASTRGGDTEAFF.

The chain is built from TRBV6-5 and TRBJ1-5, with D maybe TRBD1 (6 bases). V dropped 2 bases and J dropped 0 bases, with 8 bases sitting between them. The CDR3 sequence is 15 residues long. Per the germline V gene, CDR1 is MNHEY and CDR2 is SVGAGI. The CDR3 region has the DNA TGTGCCAGCAGTTACGGGGGGCCTAGCAATCAGCCCCAGCATTTT. Protein sequence: CASSYGGPSNQPQHF.

This chain connects TRBV5-4 to TRBJ2-5; possibly TRBD2 for D (7 bases). The J call may not be correct, given that the DNA end is closer to TRBJ2-7. The CDR3 spans 17 residues. Germline V gives CDR1 SGHNT, CDR2 YYREEE (reference sequence). This chain's CDR3 is CASSPGGPGLGAYEQYF. The CDR3 nucleotides read TGTGCCAGCAGCCCCGGGGGCCCCGGACTAGGAGCCTACGAGCAGTACTTC.